The clone carrying this T cell receptor beta chain was observed at least ten times. Its matching antigen is unknown. Amplified TCR beta CDR3 regions derived from RNA transcripts. HTBI primers drove first-round RT-PCR of the TCR CDR3. One entry per CDR3 protein, called by TCRdb with MiXCR from the multiplex PCR reads. The sample yields about 370,000 distinct CDR3 sequences, 15% seen once. Germline CDR1 reads SNHLY; CDR2 reads FYNNEI. This CDR3 has 18 amino acids. V was trimmed by 7 bases and J by 0 bases, leaving 23 bases between them. The sample originates from a study of T cells in Graves' hyperthyroidism and ophthalmopathy. Study summary: Staff took peripheral blood when the initial diagnosis was made, before any treatment began. General study points: Blood also held most thyroid clonotypes expanded beyond 0.001. The authors' 13 V-J model separated ophthalmopathy from stable hyperthyroidism.

This TCR came from a woman aged 55-69 years with Graves' ophthalmopathy. This chain uses TRBV2 with TRBJ2-3; TRBD2 might be the D (6 bases). Sequencing was performed on blood. CDR3: CASILMPAGRTSTDTQYF. The CDR3 DNA sequence: TGTGCCAGCATTCTTATGCCCGCGGGGAGGACCAGCACAGATACGCAGTATTTT.